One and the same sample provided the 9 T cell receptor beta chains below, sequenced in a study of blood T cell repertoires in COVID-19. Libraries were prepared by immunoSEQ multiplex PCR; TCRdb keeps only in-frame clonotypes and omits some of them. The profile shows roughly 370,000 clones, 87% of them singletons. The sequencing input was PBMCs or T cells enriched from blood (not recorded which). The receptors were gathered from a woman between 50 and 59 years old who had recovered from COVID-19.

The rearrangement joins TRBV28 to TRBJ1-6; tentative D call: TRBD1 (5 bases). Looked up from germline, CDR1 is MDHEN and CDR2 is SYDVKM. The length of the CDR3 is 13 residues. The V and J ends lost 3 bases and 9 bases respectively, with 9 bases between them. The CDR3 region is CASSLVGVSPLHF. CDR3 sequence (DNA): TGTGCCAGCAGTTTGGTAGGGGTTTCACCCCTCCACTTT.

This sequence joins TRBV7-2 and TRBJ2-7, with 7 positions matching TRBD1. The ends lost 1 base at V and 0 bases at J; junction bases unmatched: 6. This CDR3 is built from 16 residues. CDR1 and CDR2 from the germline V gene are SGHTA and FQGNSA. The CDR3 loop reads CASSLEATGTSYEQYF. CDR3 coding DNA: TGTGCCAGCAGCTTAGAGGCGACAGGGACCTCCTACGAGCAGTACTTC.

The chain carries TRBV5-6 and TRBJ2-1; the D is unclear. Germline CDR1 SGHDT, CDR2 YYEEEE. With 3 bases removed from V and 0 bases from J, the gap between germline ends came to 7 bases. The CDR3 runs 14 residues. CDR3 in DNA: TGTGCCAGCAGCTACCGTAGCTCCTACAATGAGCAGTTCTTC. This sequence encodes CASSYRSSYNEQFF.

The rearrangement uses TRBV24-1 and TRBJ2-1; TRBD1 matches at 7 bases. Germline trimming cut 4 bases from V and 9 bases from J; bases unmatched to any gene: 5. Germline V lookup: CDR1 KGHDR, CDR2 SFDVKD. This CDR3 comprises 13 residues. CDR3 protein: CATSDPTGSEQFF. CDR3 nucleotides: TGTGCCACCAGTGACCCGACAGGGAGTGAGCAGTTCTTC.

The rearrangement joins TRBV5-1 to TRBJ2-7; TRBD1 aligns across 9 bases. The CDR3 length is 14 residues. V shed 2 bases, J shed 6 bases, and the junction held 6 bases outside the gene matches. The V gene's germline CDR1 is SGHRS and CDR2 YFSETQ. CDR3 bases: TGCGCCAGCAGCTTAGGGACAGGGATCTTCGAGCAGTACTTC. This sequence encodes CASSLGTGIFEQYF.

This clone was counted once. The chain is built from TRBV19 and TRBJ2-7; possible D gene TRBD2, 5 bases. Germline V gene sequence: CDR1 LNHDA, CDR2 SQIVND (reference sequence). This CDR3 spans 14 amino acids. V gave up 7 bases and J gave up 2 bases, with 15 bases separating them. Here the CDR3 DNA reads TGTGCCAGTACCCCATCCCACGGGGCCTACGAGCAGTACTTC. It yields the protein CASTPSHGAYEQYF. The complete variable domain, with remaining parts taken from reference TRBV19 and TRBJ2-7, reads DGGITQSPKYLFRKEGQNVTLSCEQNLNHDAMYWYRQDPGQGLRLIYYSQIVNDFQKGDIAEGYSVSREKKESFPLTVTSAQKNPTAFYLCASTPSHGAYEQYFGPGTRLTVT.

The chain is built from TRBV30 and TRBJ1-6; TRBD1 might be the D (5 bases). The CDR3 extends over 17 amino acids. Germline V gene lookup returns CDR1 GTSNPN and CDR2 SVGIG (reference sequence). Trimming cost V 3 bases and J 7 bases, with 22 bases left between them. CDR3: CAWSPGWGESGNSPLHF. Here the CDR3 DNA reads TGTGCCTGGAGCCCTGGGTGGGGGGAGTCGGGGAATTCACCCCTCCACTTT. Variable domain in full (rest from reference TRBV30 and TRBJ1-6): SQTIHQWPATLVQPVGSPLSLECTVEGTSNPNLYWYRQAAGRGLQLLFYSVGIGQISSEVPQNLSASRPQDRQFILSSKKLLLSDSGFYLCAWSPGWGESGNSPLHFGNGTRLTVT.

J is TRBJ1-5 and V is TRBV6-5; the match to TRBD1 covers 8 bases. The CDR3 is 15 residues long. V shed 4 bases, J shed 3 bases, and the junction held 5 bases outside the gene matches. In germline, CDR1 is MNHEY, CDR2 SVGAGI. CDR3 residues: CASSSAGGLNQPQHF. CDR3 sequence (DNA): TGTGCCAGCAGTTCGGCAGGGGGCCTCAATCAGCCCCAGCATTTT.

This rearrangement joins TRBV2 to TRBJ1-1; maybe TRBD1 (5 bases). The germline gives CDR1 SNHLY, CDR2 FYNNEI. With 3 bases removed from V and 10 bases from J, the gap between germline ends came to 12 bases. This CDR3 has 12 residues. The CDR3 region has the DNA TGTGCCAGCAGTGATATGGGGGGAAGAGCTTTCTTT. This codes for CASSDMGGRAFF.